This TCR beta chain was documented in a study of spatial heterogeneity in lung cancer. Time point of the sample: blood at routine non-recurrence follow-up after resection. TCRs were sequenced from unsorted whole RNA of tumor, nontumor lung or PBMC. TCRdb analysed the 5' RACE reads with MiXCR anew, one entry per CDR3 protein. The repertoire has about 45,000 distinct CDR3 sequences, 20% to 25% of them found once; the top ten carry less than 9%. Germline CDR1 and CDR2: MNHEY and SMNVEV (reference sequence). After removal of 4 bases from V and 11 bases from J, the junction contained 3 bases not matched to a gene. The CDR3 has 12 residues.

Sequences were derived from PBMCs, sampled at follow-up. This chain connects TRBV27 to TRBJ2-3; the match to TRBD2 covers 10 bases. The clonotype comes from a female donor with early-stage non-small cell lung cancer. The chain's CDR3 is CASSSPSGGQYF. Written as DNA, the CDR3 is TGTGCCAGCAGTTCCCCTAGCGGGGGGCAGTATTTT.